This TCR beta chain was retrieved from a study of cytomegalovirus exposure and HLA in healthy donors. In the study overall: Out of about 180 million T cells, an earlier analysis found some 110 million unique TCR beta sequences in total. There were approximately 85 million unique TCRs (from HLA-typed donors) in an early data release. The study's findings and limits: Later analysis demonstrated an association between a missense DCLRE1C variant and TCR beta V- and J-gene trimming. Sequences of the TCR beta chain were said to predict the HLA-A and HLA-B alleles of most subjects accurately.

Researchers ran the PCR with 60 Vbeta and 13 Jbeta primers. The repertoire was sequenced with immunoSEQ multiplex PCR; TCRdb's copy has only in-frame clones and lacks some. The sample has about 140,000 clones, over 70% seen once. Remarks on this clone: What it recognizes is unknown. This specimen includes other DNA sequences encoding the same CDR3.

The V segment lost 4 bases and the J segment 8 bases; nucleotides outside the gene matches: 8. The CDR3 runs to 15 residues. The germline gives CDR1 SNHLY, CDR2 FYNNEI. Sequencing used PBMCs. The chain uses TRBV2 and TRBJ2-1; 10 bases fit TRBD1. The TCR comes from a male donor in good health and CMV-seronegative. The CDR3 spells CASSGGQGDADEQFF. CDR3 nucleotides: TGTGCCAGCAGTGGCGGACAGGGGGATGCAGATGAGCAGTTCTTC.